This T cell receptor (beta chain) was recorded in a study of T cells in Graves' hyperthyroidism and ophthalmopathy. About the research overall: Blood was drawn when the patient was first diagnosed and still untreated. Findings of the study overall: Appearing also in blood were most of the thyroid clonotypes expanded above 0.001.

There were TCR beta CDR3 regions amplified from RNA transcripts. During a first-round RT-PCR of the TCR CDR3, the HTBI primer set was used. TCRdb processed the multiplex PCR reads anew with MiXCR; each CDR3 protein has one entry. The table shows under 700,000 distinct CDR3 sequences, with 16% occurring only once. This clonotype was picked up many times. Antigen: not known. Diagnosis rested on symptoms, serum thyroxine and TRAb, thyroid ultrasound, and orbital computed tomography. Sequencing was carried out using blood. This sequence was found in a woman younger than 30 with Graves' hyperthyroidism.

The CDR3 loop is CSASGGAYDEQFF. In DNA form, the CDR3 reads TGCAGTGCTAGCGGGGGGGCCTATGATGAGCAGTTCTTC. The rearrangement uses TRBV20-1 and TRBJ2-1; 8 bases are shared with TRBD2. The CDR3 contains 13 residues. V dropped 3 bases and J dropped 8; count of bases not matched to a gene: 6. Germline lookup yields CDR1 DFQATT and CDR2 SNEGSKA (reference sequence).